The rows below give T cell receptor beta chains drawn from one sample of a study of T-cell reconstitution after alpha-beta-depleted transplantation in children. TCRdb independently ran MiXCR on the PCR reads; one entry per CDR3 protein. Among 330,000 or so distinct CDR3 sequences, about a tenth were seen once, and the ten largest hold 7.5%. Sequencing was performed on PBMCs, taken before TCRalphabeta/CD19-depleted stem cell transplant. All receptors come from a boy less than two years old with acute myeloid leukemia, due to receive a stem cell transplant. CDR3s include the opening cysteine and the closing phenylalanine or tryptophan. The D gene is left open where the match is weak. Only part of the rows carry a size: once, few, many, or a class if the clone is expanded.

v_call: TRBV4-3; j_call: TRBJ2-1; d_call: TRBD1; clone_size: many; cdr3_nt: TGCGCCAGCAGCCGCTTACAGGGGCCCTACAATGAGCAGTTCTTC; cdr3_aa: CASSRLQGPYNEQFF
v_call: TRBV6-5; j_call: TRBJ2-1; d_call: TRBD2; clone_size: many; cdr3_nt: TGTGCCAGCAGTTACTTTACGGGGAGGGGAGACAATGAGCAGTTCTTC; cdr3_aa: CASSYFTGRGDNEQFF
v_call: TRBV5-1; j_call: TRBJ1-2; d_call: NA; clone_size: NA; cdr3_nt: TGCGCCAGCAGCTTGGAGTTTATAGGGCAGGGAATGGGCTACACCTTC; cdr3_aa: CASSLEFIGQGMGYTF
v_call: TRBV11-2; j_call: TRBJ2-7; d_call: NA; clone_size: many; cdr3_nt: TGTGCCAGCAGCTTCCTTGAAGGTGGGGCGGCCTACGAGCAGTACTTC; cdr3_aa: CASSFLEGGAAYEQYF
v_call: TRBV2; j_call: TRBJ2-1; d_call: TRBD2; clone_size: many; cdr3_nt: TGTGCCAGCAGTGCTAGCGGGGGGGTATATGAGCAGTTCTTC; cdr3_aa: CASSASGGVYEQFF
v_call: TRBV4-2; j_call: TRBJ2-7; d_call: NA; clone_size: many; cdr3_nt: TGTGCCAGCAGCCCATGGGACACCCCCTACGAGCAGTACTTC; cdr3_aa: CASSPWDTPYEQYF
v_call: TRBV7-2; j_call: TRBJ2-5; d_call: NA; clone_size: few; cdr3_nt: TGTGCCAGCAGCTTATACTGTCAATCGAGGTTC; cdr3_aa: CASSLYCQSRF
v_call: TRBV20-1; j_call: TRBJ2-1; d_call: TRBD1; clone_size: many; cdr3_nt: TGCAGTGCAAGAGGGACAGGGCCCCACAATGAGCAGTTCTTC; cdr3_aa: CSARGTGPHNEQFF
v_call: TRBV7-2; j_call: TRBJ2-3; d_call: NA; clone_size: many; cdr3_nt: TGTGCCAGCAGCTTAGGGGGCCCCTCCACAGATACGCAGTATTTT; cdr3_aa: CASSLGGPSTDTQYF
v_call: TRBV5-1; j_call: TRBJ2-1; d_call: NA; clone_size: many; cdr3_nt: TGCGCCAGCAGCTTGTCCCTTCAGGGGGAGCAGTTCTTC; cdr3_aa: CASSLSLQGEQFF
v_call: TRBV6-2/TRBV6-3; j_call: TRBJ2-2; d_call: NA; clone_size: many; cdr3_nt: TGTGCCAGCAGTTTCTACCGGGCTGGAACCACCGGGGAGCTGTTTTTT; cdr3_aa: CASSFYRAGTTGELFF
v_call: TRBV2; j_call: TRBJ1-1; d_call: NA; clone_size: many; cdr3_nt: TGTGCCAGCAGTGAACAAAGGGTAATGAACACTGAAGCTTTCTTT; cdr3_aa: CASSEQRVMNTEAFF
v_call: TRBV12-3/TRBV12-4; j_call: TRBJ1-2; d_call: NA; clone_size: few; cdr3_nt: TGTGCCAGCAGTTTAGTGGCAGGGCGGACGGTAAATGGCTACACCTTC; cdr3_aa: CASSLVAGRTVNGYTF
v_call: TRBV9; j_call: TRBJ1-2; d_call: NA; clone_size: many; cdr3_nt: TGTGCCAGCAGCGTAGGAACGGGAGGCAATGGCTACACCTTC; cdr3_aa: CASSVGTGGNGYTF
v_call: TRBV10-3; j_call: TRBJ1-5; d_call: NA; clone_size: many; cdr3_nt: TGTGCCATCAGTGACAATCAGCCCCAGCATTTT; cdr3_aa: CAISDNQPQHF
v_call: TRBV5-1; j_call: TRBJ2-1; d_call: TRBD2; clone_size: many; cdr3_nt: TGCGCCAGCAGCTTGGGCGGGACTAGCGGACACTTCAATGAGCAGTTCTTC; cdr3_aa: CASSLGGTSGHFNEQFF
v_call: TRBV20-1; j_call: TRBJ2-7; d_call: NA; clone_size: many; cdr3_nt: TGCAGTGCTAGAGATCGGGATAGCGGCTACGAGCAGTACTTC; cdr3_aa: CSARDRDSGYEQYF
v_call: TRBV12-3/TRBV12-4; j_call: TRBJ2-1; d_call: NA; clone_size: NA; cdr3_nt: TGTGCCAGCAGTTTAGCTGGCAGCCAAAATGAGCAGTTCTTC; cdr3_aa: CASSLAGSQNEQFF
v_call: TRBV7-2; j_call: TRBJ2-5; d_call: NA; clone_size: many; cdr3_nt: TGTGCCAGCAGCTTAGTTAGGGGTCGAGGAGAGACCCAGTACTTC; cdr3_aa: CASSLVRGRGETQYF
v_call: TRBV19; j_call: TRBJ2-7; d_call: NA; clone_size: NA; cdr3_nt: TGTGCCAGTAGTTCGAGGGGGTCTTCCTACGAGCAGTACTTC; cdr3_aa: CASSSRGSSYEQYF
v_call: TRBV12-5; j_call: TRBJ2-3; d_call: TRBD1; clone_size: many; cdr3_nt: TGTGCTAGTGGTCCCGGACAGGCCCATAGCACAGATACGCAGTATTTT; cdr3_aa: CASGPGQAHSTDTQYF
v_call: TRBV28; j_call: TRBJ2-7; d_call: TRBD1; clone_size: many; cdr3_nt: TGTGCCAGTGGGACAGTTTCCTACGAGCAGTACTTC; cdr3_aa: CASGTVSYEQYF
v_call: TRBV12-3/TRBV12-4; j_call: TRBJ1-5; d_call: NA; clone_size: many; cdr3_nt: TGTGCCAGCACCCATTTCCGGGACCGGACCCAGCATTTT; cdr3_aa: CASTHFRDRTQHF
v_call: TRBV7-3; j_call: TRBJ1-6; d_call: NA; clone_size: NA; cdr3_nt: TGTGCCAGCAGCTTAGGGGGGGCATACTCACCCCTCCACTTT; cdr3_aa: CASSLGGAYSPLHF
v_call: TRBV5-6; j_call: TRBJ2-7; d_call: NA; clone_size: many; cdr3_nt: TGTGCCAGCAGCGCCGGGACCTACACCTACGAGCAGTACTTC; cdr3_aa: CASSAGTYTYEQYF
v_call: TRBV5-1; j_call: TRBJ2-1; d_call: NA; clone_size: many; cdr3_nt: TGCGCCAGCAGCTTGGCATACGGGTACGATGAGCAGTTCTTC; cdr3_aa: CASSLAYGYDEQFF
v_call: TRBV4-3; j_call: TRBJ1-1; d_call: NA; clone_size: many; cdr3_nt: TGCGCCAGCAGCCAAGATCGACGGGGGGCCGGGTACACTGAAGCTTTCTTT; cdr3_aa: CASSQDRRGAGYTEAFF
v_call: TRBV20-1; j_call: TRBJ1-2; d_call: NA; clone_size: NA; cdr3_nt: TGCAGTGCTAGAAAGGGGCAGGACGAGGTAACTCGCTATGGCTACACCTTC; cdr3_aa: CSARKGQDEVTRYGYTF
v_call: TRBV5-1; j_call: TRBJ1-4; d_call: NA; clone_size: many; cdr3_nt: TGCGCCAGCAGCTTAGGACAGAAGAATGAAAAACTGTTTTTT; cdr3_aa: CASSLGQKNEKLFF
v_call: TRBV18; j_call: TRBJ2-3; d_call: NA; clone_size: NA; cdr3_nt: TGTGCCAGCTCACCATGGGACTCGGGATTCACAGATACGCAGTATTTT; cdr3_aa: CASSPWDSGFTDTQYF
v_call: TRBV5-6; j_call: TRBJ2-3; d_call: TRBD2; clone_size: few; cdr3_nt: TGTGCCAGCAGCTTATTAAGGGCTAGCGGATCCACAGATACGCAGTATTTT; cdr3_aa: CASSLLRASGSTDTQYF
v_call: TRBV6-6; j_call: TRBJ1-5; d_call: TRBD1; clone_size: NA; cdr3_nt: TGTGCCAGCAGTTGGACAGGGTATCAGCCCCAGCATTTT; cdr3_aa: CASSWTGYQPQHF
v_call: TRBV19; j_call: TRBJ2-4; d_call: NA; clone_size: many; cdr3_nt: TGTGCCAGTAGTACCCCCTCACGTAAAAACATTCAGTACTTC; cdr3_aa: CASSTPSRKNIQYF
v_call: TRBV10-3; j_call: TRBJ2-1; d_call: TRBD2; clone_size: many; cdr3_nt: TGTGCCATCAGTGGTAGCGGGGGGGCGAATGAGCAGTTCTTC; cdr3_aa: CAISGSGGANEQFF
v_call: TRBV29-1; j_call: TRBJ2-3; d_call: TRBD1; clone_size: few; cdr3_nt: TGCAGCGTTGAAAGAGGGGGCGCAGATACGCAGTATTTT; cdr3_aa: CSVERGGADTQYF
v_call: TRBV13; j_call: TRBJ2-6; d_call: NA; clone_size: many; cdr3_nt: TGTGCCAGCAGCTACAGGTTTTACTCTGGGGCCAACGTCCTGACTTTC; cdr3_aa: CASSYRFYSGANVLTF
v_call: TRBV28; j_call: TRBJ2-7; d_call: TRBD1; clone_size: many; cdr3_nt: TGTGCCAGCAGTAAGTGGTCGGACAGGGCCTACGAGCAGTACTTC; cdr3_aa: CASSKWSDRAYEQYF
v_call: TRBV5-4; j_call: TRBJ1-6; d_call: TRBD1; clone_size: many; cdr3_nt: TGTGCCAGCACTTCTAATCTTGGGACAGGGGATTATACGGGAAATTCACCCCTCCACTTT; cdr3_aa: CASTSNLGTGDYTGNSPLHF
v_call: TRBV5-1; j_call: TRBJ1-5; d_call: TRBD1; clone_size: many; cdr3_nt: TGCGCCAGCAGCCCTTCAGGGGGCTTGCAGCCCCAGCATTTT; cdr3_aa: CASSPSGGLQPQHF
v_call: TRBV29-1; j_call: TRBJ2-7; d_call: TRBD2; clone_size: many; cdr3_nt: TGCAGCGCCCCCCTAGCGGGAGTTTACTACGAGCAGTACTTC; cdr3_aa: CSAPLAGVYYEQYF
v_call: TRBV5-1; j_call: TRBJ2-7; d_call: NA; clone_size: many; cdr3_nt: TGCGCCAGCAGCTTGGTTACCGGGAGCTACGAGCAGTACTTC; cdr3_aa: CASSLVTGSYEQYF